A selection of T cell receptor beta chains follows, all from one sample in a study of CD8+ T cells in alopecia areata. Produced via immunoSEQ multiplex PCR; TCRdb's table is partial and in-frame only. Of about 180,000 clones detected, less than 75% appear once; the ten largest clones hold about a sixth. Sequencing used CD4+ T cells sorted from blood, obtained at week 56, from a patient treated with tofacitinib. The receptors here all came from a human donor with alopecia areata. CDR3s include the opening cysteine and the closing phenylalanine or tryptophan. The D gene is left open where the match is weak. Clone size, where shown, is once, few, many, or a class for clones that have expanded.

v_call,clone_size,d_call,j_call,cdr3_nt,cdr3_aa
TRBV19,.,.,TRBJ1-4,TGTGCCAGTAGTTATCTTGGCGAAAAACTGTTTTTT,CASSYLGEKLFF
TRBV4-2,.,TRBD2,TRBJ2-3,TGTGCCAGCAGCCAAGGGATCGCTAGCGGGGGGAAAGATACGCAGTATTTT,CASSQGIASGGKDTQYF
TRBV5-1,.,.,TRBJ2-5,TGCGCCAGCAGCTCTGACTATTCCGGGACTGGAAGCCTAGAGACCCAGTACTTC,CASSSDYSGTGSLETQYF
TRBV14,.,.,TRBJ1-3,TGTGCCAGCAACGGGGCAGGAGATGTCTCTGGAAACACCATATATTTT,CASNGAGDVSGNTIYF
TRBV7-2,.,TRBD1,TRBJ1-5,TGTGCCAGCAGCTTGCGGACAGGGAACGATCAGCCCCAGCATTTT,CASSLRTGNDQPQHF
TRBV7-9,.,TRBD2,TRBJ2-1,TGTGCCAGCAGACAACAGCCAGCGGGGGGCCGTGTGAATGAGCAGTTCTTC,CASRQQPAGGRVNEQFF
TRBV29-1,few,TRBD1,TRBJ1-1,TGCAGCGTCCTCCGGGACAGGGTATCTGAAGCTTTCTTT,CSVLRDRVSEAFF
TRBV11-1,.,TRBD1,TRBJ1-2,TGTGCCAGCAGTCCCGGGACAGGGCGCTATGGCTACACCTTC,CASSPGTGRYGYTF
TRBV5-1,.,TRBD1,TRBJ1-1,TGCGCCAGCAGCTCGGGACAGGGGCCGCCCCCGTTCTTT,CASSSGQGPPPFF
TRBV5-1,.,.,TRBJ2-2,TGCGCCAGCAGCCGGACACCGGCAGGGCTAAACACCGGGGAGCTGTTTTTT,CASSRTPAGLNTGELFF
TRBV2,few,.,TRBJ2-7,TGTGCCAGCACTGTCTACGAGCAGTACTTC,CASTVYEQYF
TRBV30,.,.,TRBJ2-7,TGTGCCTGGAGAAGGGCCTCCTACGAGCAGTACTTC,CAWRRASYEQYF
TRBV4-2,medium-sized,.,TRBJ1-5,TGTGCCAGCAGCCAACGGCAGGGAGACGATCAGCCCCAGCATTTT,CASSQRQGDDQPQHF
TRBV5-1,once,TRBD1,TRBJ2-7,TGCGCCAGCAGCATTGGACAGGGCCTTTACGAGCAGTACTTC,CASSIGQGLYEQYF
TRBV30,.,.,TRBJ2-5,TGTGCCTGGAGTCTAGGTCTGGATGAGACCCAGTACTTC,CAWSLGLDETQYF
TRBV6-1,.,.,TRBJ1-1,TGTGCCAGCAGTGACCAGAAGAACACTGAAGCTTTCTTT,CASSDQKNTEAFF
TRBV7-3,.,.,TRBJ2-2,TGTGCCAGCAGCTTATCGGATACCGGGGAGCTGTTTTTT,CASSLSDTGELFF
TRBV6-1,.,.,TRBJ1-1,TGTGCCAGCAGTGAAGGGGGGCTGAACACTGAAGCTTTCTTT,CASSEGGLNTEAFF
TRBV14,.,.,TRBJ1-2,TGTGCCAGCAGCCCAACTTTGGATGGCTATGGCTACACCTTC,CASSPTLDGYGYTF
TRBV5-1,.,.,TRBJ2-2,TGCGCCAGCAGCTTGGAAGAGAGGGGGGAGCTGTTTTTT,CASSLEERGELFF
TRBV19,.,.,TRBJ2-5,TGTGCCAGTAGTGGCGATCGGGGGGCTACACAAGAGACCCAGTACTTC,CASSGDRGATQETQYF
TRBV30,few,.,TRBJ1-6,TGTGCCTGGAGTGTAATGGGACAACGGACTTCACCCCTCCACTTT,CAWSVMGQRTSPLHF
TRBV29-1,.,TRBD2,TRBJ2-5,TGCAGCGTTGAAGGGGGGACTAGCTCTAATCCACAAGAGACCCAGTACTTC,CSVEGGTSSNPQETQYF
TRBV5-1,.,.,TRBJ1-1,TGCGCCAGCAGCTTGGTTCGTACCTTGGGAACTGAAGCTTTCTTT,CASSLVRTLGTEAFF
TRBV25-1,.,.,TRBJ2-4,TGTGCCAGCAGTGAAACCGGCGGAACGCTAGCCAAAAACATTCAGTACTTC,CASSETGGTLAKNIQYF
TRBV15,few,.,TRBJ2-3,TGTGCCACCAGCAGAGATGCGAGGGGCGGAATCACAGATACGCAGTATTTT,CATSRDARGGITDTQYF
TRBV29-1,few,.,TRBJ2-3,TGCAGCGTTGAGTTGCCACGAAGCACAGATACGCAGTATTTT,CSVELPRSTDTQYF
TRBV29-1,.,TRBD1,TRBJ1-2,TGCAGCGTTGGGGGACAGGGTTCCGGGGACTATGGCTACACCTTC,CSVGGQGSGDYGYTF
TRBV29-1,few,TRBD1,TRBJ2-7,TGCAGCGTCCTAAGGGGGCCAGGGGGCGAGCAGTACTTC,CSVLRGPGGEQYF
TRBV7-8,.,.,TRBJ2-1,TGTGCCAGCAGCCAAGGGGGGGGTTACTCCTACAATGAGCAGTTCTTC,CASSQGGGYSYNEQFF
TRBV29-1,few,TRBD1,TRBJ1-5,TGCAGCGTTGTTATCGGGACAGTAAATCAGCCCCAGCATTTT,CSVVIGTVNQPQHF
TRBV30,.,.,TRBJ1-4,TGTGCCTGGAGTGTGTCCAGTACTAATGAAAAACTGTTTTTT,CAWSVSSTNEKLFF
TRBV20-1,.,.,TRBJ1-1,TGCAGTCCAACCGAAGCTTTCTTT,CSPTEAFF
TRBV11-2,.,TRBD2,TRBJ2-7,TGTGCCAGCAGCGGCCGGGGGGGGATCTACGAGCAGTACTTC,CASSGRGGIYEQYF